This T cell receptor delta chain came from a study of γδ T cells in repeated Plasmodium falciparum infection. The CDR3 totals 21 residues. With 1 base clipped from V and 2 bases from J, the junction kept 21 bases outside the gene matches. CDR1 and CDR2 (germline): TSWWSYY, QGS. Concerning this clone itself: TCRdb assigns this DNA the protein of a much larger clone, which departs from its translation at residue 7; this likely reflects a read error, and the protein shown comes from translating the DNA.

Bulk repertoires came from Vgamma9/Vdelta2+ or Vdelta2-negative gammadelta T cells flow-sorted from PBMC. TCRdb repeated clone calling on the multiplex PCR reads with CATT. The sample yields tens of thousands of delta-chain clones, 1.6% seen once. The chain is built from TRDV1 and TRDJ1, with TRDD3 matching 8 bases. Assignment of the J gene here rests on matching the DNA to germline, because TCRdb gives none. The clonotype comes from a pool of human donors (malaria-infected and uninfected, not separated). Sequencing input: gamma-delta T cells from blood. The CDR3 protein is CALGEHKAAYWGARWTDKLIF. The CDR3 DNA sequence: TGTGCTCTTGGGGAACATAAGGCGGCCTACTGGGGGGCCCGGTGGACCGATAAACTCATCTTT.